One sample yielded the 20 T cell receptor beta chains listed below, sequenced in a study of cytomegalovirus exposure and HLA in healthy donors (TCRdb year 2017). Libraries were built with the immunoSEQ multiplex PCR assay. As stored in TCRdb, this immuneACCESS dataset retains in-frame rearrangements with V and J assigned. A fraction of the clones does not appear; measured against another copy, unresolved V genes explain less than half of the discrepancy, and the remainder lacks a known reason. The sample records roughly 68,000 clones, 96% of which are singletons. The top ten clones comprise about 4.5% of the sample. The sample comprised PBMCs. The receptors derive from a woman aged 18-29 years in good health and CMV-seropositive.

The V call is TRBV28, the J call TRBJ2-1; 10 nucleotides agree with TRBD2. The length of the CDR3 is 14 residues. V shed 9 bases, J shed 2 bases, and the junction held 4 bases outside the gene matches. Germline CDR1 and CDR2: MDHEN and SYDVKM. The CDR3: CASVAGGPYNEQFF. CDR3 in DNA: TGTGCCAGTGTAGCGGGAGGACCCTACAATGAGCAGTTCTTC.

The chain combines TRBV5-1 with TRBJ2-3, with unresolved D. V was pared by 4 bases and J by 0 bases, with 15 bases between. The CDR3 runs to 16 residues. The V gene's germline CDR1 is SGHRS and CDR2 YFSETQ. The CDR3 coding sequence is TGCGCCAGCAGCGCCTTTAGCCTCAAGAGCACAGATACGCAGTATTTT. Its protein is CASSAFSLKSTDTQYF.

This sequence joins TRBV18 and TRBJ1-1; perhaps TRBD1 as D (5 bases). CDR1 is KGHSH, CDR2 LQKENI, per germline. The V end lost 5 bases, the J end lost 4 bases, and 14 bases lay between the germline ends. CDR3 size: 14 residues. Here the CDR3 DNA reads TGTGCCAGCTCAAAACAGGTCGGGGGCACTGAAGCTTTCTTT. This translates into CASSKQVGGTEAFF. Based on the CDR3 plus reference TRBV18 and TRBJ1-1, the full variable domain is NAGVMQNPRHLVRRRGQEARLRCSPMKGHSHVYWYRQLPEEGLKFMVYLQKENIIDESGMPKERFSAEFPKEGPSILRIQQVVRGDSAAYFCASSKQVGGTEAFFGQGTRLTVV.

The chain carries TRBV30 and TRBJ2-7; 7 bases match TRBD1. The V gene end was trimmed by 3 bases and the J gene end by 2 bases; junction bases not matched to a gene: 16. CDR3 length equals 17 residues. Germline lookup yields CDR1 GTSNPN and CDR2 SVGIG (reference sequence). In DNA, the CDR3 is TGTGCCTGGAGGGGATATACAACAGGGGCCTCCCCCTACGAGCAGTACTTC. This encodes CAWRGYTTGASPYEQYF.

The chain is built from TRBV28 and TRBJ1-1, with TRBD1 identical over 8 bases. The V segment lost 2 bases and the J segment 6 bases; nucleotides outside the gene matches: 8. The germline CDR1 and CDR2 sequences are MDHEN and SYDVKM. This CDR3 region has 15 residues. This chain's CDR3 is CASSLGRQGMSEAFF. The CDR3 nucleotides read TGTGCCAGCAGTTTAGGCCGACAGGGGATGTCTGAAGCTTTCTTT.

The chain uses TRBV11-3 and TRBJ2-1; maybe TRBD1 (5 bases). The ends were cut back, 4 bases at V and 5 bases at J, with 18 bases in the middle. The CDR3 has 16 residues. Germline V gene data show CDR1 as SGHNT and CDR2 as YENEEA. The CDR3 protein is CASSSVWQGSHNEQFF. The CDR3 bases are TGTGCCAGCAGCTCGGTTTGGCAGGGATCCCACAATGAGCAGTTCTTC.

CDR3 nucleotide sequence: TGTGCCAGCAGCACGGGACAGGGATCCTACAATGAGCAGTTCTTC. This gives the protein CASSTGQGSYNEQFF. The chain has TRBV5-4 and TRBJ2-1; 9 bases match TRBD1. V shed 4 bases and J 1 base; nucleotides not matched to a gene: 3. CDR1 is SGHNT, CDR2 YYREEE, per germline (reference sequence). This CDR3 spans 15 amino acids.

This sequence joins TRBV18 and TRBJ2-3; 8 positions match TRBD1. Losses at the gene ends were 6 bases for V and 7 bases for J; bases not matched to a gene: 12. This CDR3 has 15 amino acids. The germline V gene encodes CDR1 KGHSH and CDR2 LQKENI. In DNA, the CDR3 is TGTGCCAGCTCGGGACCGGGACAGGCTGGGTATACGCAGTATTTT. Residues: CASSGPGQAGYTQYF.

The rearrangement links TRBV27 to TRBJ2-1; 11 bases map to TRBD2. The CDR3 totals 15 residues. V was clipped by 5 bases and J by 5 bases; unmatched bases: 5. CDR1 is MNHEY, CDR2 SMNVEV, per germline (reference sequence). CDR3 sequence: CASSTGTSGHNEQFF. The CDR3 DNA follows: TGTGCCAGCAGTACCGGGACTAGCGGACACAATGAGCAGTTCTTC.

The chain uses TRBV19 and TRBJ2-6; D is uncertain. Germline V gene lookup returns CDR1 LNHDA and CDR2 SQIVND (reference sequence). This CDR3 is 13 amino acids long. Deletions cut 8 bases from V and 0 bases from J, with 5 bases between. The CDR3 loop reads CASGSSGANVLTF. The CDR3 bases are TGTGCCAGTGGCAGCTCTGGGGCCAACGTCCTGACTTTC. Using reference TRBV19 and TRBJ2-6 for the parts outside the CDR3, the full variable domain is DGGITQSPKYLFRKEGQNVTLSCEQNLNHDAMYWYRQDPGQGLRLIYYSQIVNDFQKGDIAEGYSVSREKKESFPLTVTSAQKNPTAFYLCASGSSGANVLTFGAGSRLTVL.

V usage is TRBV5-4 and J usage is TRBJ2-1; maybe TRBD2 (6 bases). V lost 2 bases, J lost 2 bases, and 11 bases lay in between. Germline assignment: CDR1 SGHNT and CDR2 YYREEE (reference sequence). CDR3 size: 15 residues. The CDR3: CASSFVAGPYNEQFF. The CDR3 DNA reads TGTGCCAGCAGCTTTGTGGCGGGACCCTACAATGAGCAGTTCTTC. The complete variable domain, with remaining parts taken from reference TRBV5-4 and TRBJ2-1, reads ETGVTQSPTHLIKTRGQQVTLRCSSQSGHNTVSWYQQALGQGPQFIFQYYREEENGRGNFPPRFSGLQFPNYSSELNVNALELDDSALYLCASSFVAGPYNEQFFGPGTRLTVL.

The rearrangement uses TRBV5-6 and TRBJ2-7; the match to TRBD2 covers 14 bases. The length of the CDR3 is 17 residues. After removal of 0 bases from V and 4 bases from J, the junction contained 6 bases not matched to a gene. Germline CDR1 SGHDT, CDR2 YYEEEE. CDR3 bases: TGTGCCAGCAGCTTGGGGGGACTAGCGGGAGTCGGGTACGAGCAGTACTTC. Protein sequence: CASSLGGLAGVGYEQYF. Full variable domain (missing parts from reference TRBV5-6 and TRBJ2-7): DAGVTQSPTHLIKTRGQQVTLRCSPKSGHDTVSWYQQALGQGPQFIFQYYEEEERQRGNFPDRFSGHQFPNYSSELNVNALLLGDSALYLCASSLGGLAGVGYEQYFGPGTRLTVT.

The J gene is TRBJ2-1, the V gene TRBV7-9, with D unresolved. The ends were cut back, 1 base at V and 8 bases at J, with 3 bases in the middle. From germline, CDR1 is SEHNR and CDR2 FQNEAQ (reference sequence). CDR3 size: 11 residues. The CDR3 is CASSLVDEQFF. CDR3 DNA: TGTGCCAGCAGCTTAGTCGATGAGCAGTTCTTC. The variable domain in full, completed from reference TRBV7-9 and TRBJ2-1, reads DTGVSQNPRHKITKRGQNVTFRCDPISEHNRLYWYRQTLGQGPEFLTYFQNEAQLEKSRLLSDRFSAERPKGSFSTLEIQRTEQGDSAMYLCASSLVDEQFFGPGTRLTVL.

The chain couples TRBV18 to TRBJ1-1; 8 nucleotides agree with TRBD1. This CDR3 is 13 amino acids long. The germline gives CDR1 KGHSH, CDR2 LQKENI. The V gene end was trimmed by 8 bases and the J gene end by 2 bases; junction bases not matched to a gene: 4. As DNA, the CDR3 is TGTGCCAGCGGGACAGGTGGAAACACTGAAGCTTTCTTT. This sequence encodes CASGTGGNTEAFF.

The chain combines TRBV18 with TRBJ1-1, with D uncertain. The germline CDR1 and CDR2 sequences are KGHSH and LQKENI. This CDR3 is 14 amino acids long. With 6 bases removed from V and 1 base from J, the gap between germline ends came to 12 bases. CDR3 in amino acids: CASSRGSQNTEAFF. The CDR3 nucleotides are TGTGCCAGCTCGCGAGGGTCTCAGAACACTGAAGCTTTCTTT.

CDR3 DNA: TGTGCCAGTAGAAGGTTCTCAGGGGGCTCTAATGAAAAACTGTTTTTT. Its protein is CASRRFSGGSNEKLFF. The chain has TRBV19 and TRBJ1-4, with 8 bases identical to TRBD1. The CDR3 has 16 residues. The germline CDR1 and CDR2 sequences are LNHDA and SQIVND (reference sequence). J gave up 3 bases and V 6 bases, and 9 bases lay outside the gene matches.

This chain joins TRBV7-9 and TRBJ1-5; TRBD1 aligns across 9 bases. The trim removed 5 bases at V and 7 bases at J, leaving 6 bases unmatched. The germline V gene encodes CDR1 SEHNR and CDR2 FQNEAQ (reference sequence). The CDR3 has 14 amino acids. DNA for the CDR3: TGTGCCAGCAGCGTACAGGGGGCAAGACAGCCCCAGCATTTT. This gives the protein CASSVQGARQPQHF. Combining the CDR3 with reference TRBV7-9 and TRBJ1-5 gives the whole variable domain DTGVSQNPRHKITKRGQNVTFRCDPISEHNRLYWYRQTLGQGPEFLTYFQNEAQLEKSRLLSDRFSAERPKGSFSTLEIQRTEQGDSAMYLCASSVQGARQPQHFGDGTRLSIL.

This clone was recorded only once. The chain uses TRBV11-3 and TRBJ2-7; a possible D gene is TRBD2 (5 bases). The V end lost 3 bases, the J end lost 5 bases, and 5 bases lay between the germline ends. CDR1 SGHNT and CDR2 YENEEA come from the germline V gene. CDR3 size: 11 residues. In DNA form, the CDR3 reads TGTGCCAGCAGCTTCGGGGACGAGCAGTACTTC. Its translation: CASSFGDEQYF.

The rearrangement joins TRBV4-3 to TRBJ1-2; 12 positions match TRBD1. The CDR3 is made up of 16 amino acids. CDR1 is LGHNA and CDR2 is YSLEER in the germline V gene. The ends lost 5 bases at V and 8 bases at J; junction bases unmatched: 12. CDR3 residues: CASSSQPGQGAGGYTF. CDR3 DNA: TGCGCCAGCAGCTCACAACCGGGACAGGGGGCGGGAGGCTACACCTTC.

The chain joins TRBV28 to TRBJ1-1; D not certain. This CDR3 region has 15 residues. Germline assignment: CDR1 MDHEN and CDR2 SYDVKM. The ends were cut back, 3 bases at V and 0 bases at J, with 11 bases in the middle. The CDR3 coding sequence is TGTGCCAGCAGTTTCCCAGGTTCGGTGAACACTGAAGCTTTCTTT. Residues: CASSFPGSVNTEAFF.